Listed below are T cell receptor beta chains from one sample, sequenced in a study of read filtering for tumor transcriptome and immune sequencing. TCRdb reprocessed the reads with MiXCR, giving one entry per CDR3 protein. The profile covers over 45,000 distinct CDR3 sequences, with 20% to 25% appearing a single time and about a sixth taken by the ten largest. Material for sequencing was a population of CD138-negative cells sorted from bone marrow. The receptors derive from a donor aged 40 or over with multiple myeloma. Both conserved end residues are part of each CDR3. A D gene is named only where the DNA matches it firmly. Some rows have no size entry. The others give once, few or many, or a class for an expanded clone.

CDR3: CASSQTGGLSTDTQYF
DNA: TGCGCCAGCAGCCAAACAGGGGGCCTTAGCACAGATACGCAGTATTTT
V: TRBV4-1
J: TRBJ2-3
size: many
D: TRBD1

CDR3: CASSRRGGEGEKLFF
DNA: TGTGCCAGCAGCCGGCGGGGGGGCGAGGGGGAAAAACTGTTTTTT
V: TRBV6-1
J: TRBJ1-4
size: few
D: NA

CDR3: CASTDRDNQPQHF
DNA: TGTGCCAGCACGGACAGGGACAATCAGCCCCAGCATTTT
V: TRBV6-2/TRBV6-3
J: TRBJ1-5
size: many
D: TRBD1

CDR3: CASSPRGPNEQFF
DNA: TGTGCCAGCAGCCCACGAGGTCCCAATGAGCAGTTCTTC
V: TRBV6-5
J: TRBJ2-1
size: many
D: NA

CDR3: CASSIEFWGSDTQYF
DNA: TGTGCCAGTAGTATAGAGTTCTGGGGTTCAGATACGCAGTATTTT
V: TRBV19
J: TRBJ2-3
size: few
D: NA

CDR3: CASGSTGGYTF
DNA: TGTGCTAGTGGTTCCACCGGGGGCTACACCTTC
V: TRBV12-5
J: TRBJ1-2
size: NA
D: NA

CDR3: CASSFVQSGGELFF
DNA: TGTGCCAGCAGCTTCGTCCAGTCCGGCGGGGAGCTGTTTTTT
V: TRBV11-1
J: TRBJ2-2
size: many
D: NA

CDR3: CASSFNRGAYGYTF
DNA: TGTGCCAGCAGTTTCAACAGGGGGGCCTATGGCTACACCTTC
V: TRBV6-6
J: TRBJ1-2
size: many
D: TRBD1

CDR3: CSVGTRDRGTWAAFF
DNA: TGCAGCGTAGGGACAAGGGACAGGGGGACTTGGGCAGCTTTCTTT
V: TRBV29-1
J: TRBJ1-1
size: NA
D: TRBD1

CDR3: CSANPSADTQYF
DNA: TGCAGTGCCAACCCTAGCGCAGATACGCAGTATTTT
V: TRBV20-1
J: TRBJ2-3
size: many
D: NA

CDR3: CASSFSVGHGYTF
DNA: TGTGCCAGCAGTTTTTCGGTGGGGCATGGCTACACCTTC
V: TRBV27
J: TRBJ1-2
size: many
D: NA

CDR3: CSASPPLAGLVNEQFF
DNA: TGCAGTGCTTCTCCGCCCCTAGCGGGGTTGGTCAATGAGCAGTTCTTC
V: TRBV20-1
J: TRBJ2-1
size: many
D: TRBD2

CDR3: CSASPLGGRGTEAFF
DNA: TGCAGTGCTAGTCCCTTAGGGGGGAGAGGGACTGAAGCTTTCTTT
V: TRBV20-1
J: TRBJ1-1
size: many
D: NA

CDR3: CASSGGQTYGYTF
DNA: TGCGCCAGCAGCGGGGGACAGACATATGGCTACACCTTC
V: TRBV5-1
J: TRBJ1-2
size: few
D: TRBD1

CDR3: CASSLVSTSGNTIYF
DNA: TGTGCCAGCAGCTTAGTGTCCACCTCTGGAAACACCATATATTTT
V: TRBV11-2
J: TRBJ1-3
size: NA
D: NA

CDR3: CASNRAYGNQPQHF
DNA: TGTGCCAGCAACAGGGCGTATGGCAATCAGCCCCAGCATTTT
V: TRBV28
J: TRBJ1-5
size: few
D: NA

CDR3: CASSRTSGGEETQYF
DNA: TGTGCCAGCAGCCGGACTAGCGGTGGAGAAGAGACCCAGTACTTC
V: TRBV6-6
J: TRBJ2-5
size: few
D: TRBD2

CDR3: CSATDRANTGELFF
DNA: TGCAGCGCGACGGACAGGGCTAACACCGGGGAGCTGTTTTTT
V: TRBV29-1
J: TRBJ2-2
size: many
D: TRBD1

CDR3: CASRFTSGSGYNEQFF
DNA: TGTGCCAGCAGATTTACTAGCGGGAGTGGGTACAATGAGCAGTTCTTC
V: TRBV28
J: TRBJ2-1
size: many
D: TRBD2

CDR3: CSVGPKDTEAFF
DNA: TGCAGCGTTGGGCCGAAGGACACTGAAGCTTTCTTT
V: TRBV29-1
J: TRBJ1-1
size: NA
D: NA

CDR3: CSARGAGGQDEQFF
DNA: TGCAGTGCTAGAGGAGCGGGAGGGCAGGATGAGCAGTTCTTC
V: TRBV20-1
J: TRBJ2-1
size: many
D: TRBD2

CDR3: CASSPRGSGANVLTF
DNA: TGTGCCAGCAGTCCCCGCGGCTCTGGGGCCAACGTCCTGACTTTC
V: TRBV25-1
J: TRBJ2-6
size: many
D: NA

CDR3: CASSEGQGADTQYF
DNA: TGTGCCAGTAGCGAGGGACAGGGGGCAGATACGCAGTATTTT
V: TRBV7-2
J: TRBJ2-3
size: NA
D: TRBD1

CDR3: CASNIPGLAGVGEQFF
DNA: TGTGCCAGCAACATACCGGGACTAGCGGGAGTTGGTGAGCAGTTCTTC
V: TRBV2
J: TRBJ2-1
size: many
D: TRBD2

CDR3: CASSQDASGRGYEQYF
DNA: TGTGCCAGCAGCCAAGATGCTAGCGGGAGGGGCTACGAGCAGTACTTC
V: TRBV4-2
J: TRBJ2-7
size: NA
D: TRBD2

CDR3: CASSRSSGPYNEQFF
DNA: TGTGCCAGCAGCCGCTCTAGCGGTCCCTACAATGAGCAGTTCTTC
V: TRBV7-9
J: TRBJ2-1
size: many
D: TRBD2

CDR3: CSARVGTGGTGELFF
DNA: TGCAGCGCCCGAGTAGGGACAGGGGGCACCGGGGAGCTGTTTTTT
V: TRBV29-1
J: TRBJ2-2
size: many
D: TRBD1

CDR3: CASSFGRVGQPQHF
DNA: TGTGCCAGCAGTTTTGGCAGGGTGGGTCAGCCCCAGCATTTT
V: TRBV12-3/TRBV12-4
J: TRBJ1-5
size: NA
D: NA

CDR3: CASSMGTNLNEQFF
DNA: TGTGCCAGTAGTATGGGGACTAATCTGAATGAGCAGTTCTTC
V: TRBV19
J: TRBJ2-1
size: many
D: TRBD2

CDR3: CASSSRFTGPKTQYF
DNA: TGCGCCAGCAGCTCCCGTTTTACAGGGCCCAAGACCCAGTACTTC
V: TRBV5-1
J: TRBJ2-5
size: few
D: NA

CDR3: CASSHRVGQGNYGYTF
DNA: TGTGCCAGCAGCCATAGAGTCGGACAGGGGAACTATGGCTACACCTTC
V: TRBV11-3
J: TRBJ1-2
size: few
D: TRBD1

CDR3: CASLGGGIGMNTEAFF
DNA: TGTGCCAGCCTCGGGGGTGGGATCGGAATGAACACTGAAGCTTTCTTT
V: TRBV6-5
J: TRBJ1-1
size: once
D: NA

CDR3: CASSYSEGSNQPQHF
DNA: TGTGCCAGCAGTTACTCGGAAGGATCCAATCAGCCCCAGCATTTT
V: TRBV6-6
J: TRBJ1-5
size: NA
D: NA

CDR3: CASSESYFAGNNQPQHF
DNA: TGTGCCAGCAGTGAAAGCTATTTTGCGGGTAACAATCAGCCCCAGCATTTT
V: TRBV6-1
J: TRBJ1-5
size: many
D: NA

CDR3: CSVEVTKEKLFF
DNA: TGCAGCGTTGAAGTCACGAAGGAAAAACTGTTTTTT
V: TRBV29-1
J: TRBJ1-4
size: many
D: NA

CDR3: CASSWGDDRDRDHPQHF
DNA: TGTGCCAGCAGCTGGGGGGATGACCGGGACAGAGATCATCCCCAGCATTTT
V: TRBV5-8
J: TRBJ1-5
size: NA
D: TRBD1

CDR3: CASITGKQETQYF
DNA: TGTGCCAGCATTACAGGAAAACAAGAGACCCAGTACTTC
V: TRBV2
J: TRBJ2-5
size: many
D: NA

CDR3: CASSLSSGGPTRGELFF
DNA: TGTGCCAGCAGTTTAAGTAGCGGGGGACCCACCAGGGGGGAGCTGTTTTTT
V: TRBV12-3/TRBV12-4
J: TRBJ2-2
size: NA
D: TRBD2

CDR3: CASSYSHGGETQYF
DNA: TGTGCCAGCAGTTACTCGCATGGTGGAGAGACCCAGTACTTC
V: TRBV6-2/TRBV6-3
J: TRBJ2-5
size: many
D: NA

CDR3: CSARIQGLVGEQYF
DNA: TGCAGTGCTAGAATACAGGGCCTTGTTGGGGAGCAGTACTTC
V: TRBV20-1
J: TRBJ2-7
size: NA
D: NA

CDR3: CATSAPAEQEQYF
DNA: TGTGCCACCAGTGCCCCCGCCGAGCAGGAGCAGTACTTC
V: TRBV24-1
J: TRBJ2-7
size: few
D: NA

CDR3: CASSLIYGTEDSPLHF
DNA: TGTGCCAGCAGCTTAATTTACGGGACAGAAGATTCACCCCTCCACTTT
V: TRBV7-2
J: TRBJ1-6
size: many
D: TRBD1

CDR3: CSVSGGRGTEAFF
DNA: TGCAGCGTTTCAGGGGGCCGAGGTACTGAAGCTTTCTTT
V: TRBV29-1
J: TRBJ1-1
size: NA
D: TRBD1

CDR3: CASSLGSTGTVKNIQYF
DNA: TGTGCCAGCAGTTTAGGGTCGACAGGCACAGTTAAAAACATTCAGTACTTC
V: TRBV12-3/TRBV12-4
J: TRBJ2-4
size: few
D: NA

CDR3: CAWSNTGTRNTEAFF
DNA: TGTGCCTGGAGTAATACAGGGACCCGGAACACTGAAGCTTTCTTT
V: TRBV30
J: TRBJ1-1
size: many
D: NA

CDR3: CASSQEGGGFRQPQHF
DNA: TGCGCCAGCAGCCAAGAAGGAGGAGGGTTCCGTCAGCCCCAGCATTTT
V: TRBV4-1
J: TRBJ1-5
size: few
D: NA

CDR3: CASSFADSGSTDTQYF
DNA: TGTGCCAGCAGTTTCGCCGACAGTGGGAGCACAGATACGCAGTATTTT
V: TRBV7-9
J: TRBJ2-3
size: few
D: NA

CDR3: CDGSQSVVPGEMVRRNEQFF
DNA: TGTGACGGCAGCCAAAGTGTAGTCCCAGGGGAAATGGTTAGGCGCAATGAGCAGTTCTTC
V: TRBV14
J: TRBJ2-1
size: NA
D: NA

CDR3: CASSSTSGGTDTRYF
DNA: TGCGCCAGCAGCTCGACTAGCGGGGGGACAGATACGCGGTATTTT
V: TRBV10-1
J: TRBJ2-3
size: NA
D: TRBD2

CDR3: CASSADREAFF
DNA: TGTGCCAGCAGTGCGGACAGGGAAGCTTTCTTT
V: TRBV2
J: TRBJ1-1
size: many
D: TRBD1

CDR3: CSARTGRGSYEQYF
DNA: TGCAGTGCCAGGACGGGGAGGGGATCCTACGAGCAGTACTTC
V: TRBV20-1
J: TRBJ2-7
size: many
D: TRBD2

CDR3: CATSDPRGPGELFF
DNA: TGTGCCACCAGTGACCCCAGGGGACCGGGGGAGCTGTTTTTT
V: TRBV24-1
J: TRBJ2-2
size: many
D: NA